This TCR beta chain came from a study of cytomegalovirus exposure and HLA in healthy donors. Those who donated were healthy bone marrow donors. The CDR3 is 13 amino acids. Trimming cost V 6 bases and J 7 bases, with 13 bases left between them. CDR1 and CDR2 from the germline V gene are MNHEY and SMNVEV (reference sequence). The PCR contained 60 Vbeta and 13 Jbeta primers. The assay was immunoSEQ multiplex PCR, and TCRdb's table has in-frame clones only and misses some. This table has some 130,000 clones, 75% appearing once. Whole-study findings and limits: The majority of CMV-associated TCR beta chains were reported as apparently HLA-restricted in a later analysis. It was only CMV serostatus that was available as immune exposure information. Other equally common chains were less clonally expanded than HLA-associated TCR beta chains, a later analysis showed.

Only one count was recorded for this clone. Its antigen is currently unknown. This chain connects TRBV27 to TRBJ1-5; D not resolved. Material: PBMCs. The sequence was collected from a man aged 30 to 45 in good health and CMV-seronegative. CDR3 sequence (DNA): TGTGCCAGCAGCTCACAAGAGAGGCAGCCCCAGCATTTT. Protein: CASSSQERQPQHF.